This T cell receptor beta chain was captured in a study of blood T cells in healthy people across ages (dated by TCRdb to 2014 to 2015). Notes on the research overall: In model experiments, template switching captured about one uniquely barcoded TCR beta cDNA molecule for every two T cells. Donors were grouped into four age groups: young (average 16 years), middle-aged (approximately 41), aged (over 55) and long-lived (about 82). Two additional independent replicas of 1 million unique cDNA reads from the same blood draw were analyzed for two donors (one aged 18 to 30 and one aged 80 or older). The study measured age-related changes in TCR beta repertoire diversity using deep sequencing normalized with unique cDNA molecular identifiers. Donors of different ages were randomly distributed across sequencing lanes to avoid experimental bias.

The CDR3 measures 12 amino acids from cysteine to phenylalanine. CDR3 DNA is the only sequence kept; it has 36 bases, read in frame from the first base. V is clipped by 5 bases and J by 10 bases, and the sequence between their germline boundaries is 12 bases long. CDR1 MNHNY and CDR2 SVGAGI are derived from the germline V gene (reference sequence). In regard to this clonotype: The specificity of this receptor is unknown. Base qualities are not provided; no much larger clone lies one nucleotide away.

The library was made by 5' RACE. The listed sequencing device is Illumina HiSeq 2500. A second roughly 7 to 12 cycle PCR used a sample-barcoded 5' primer and a J-beta primer mix. A unique molecular identifier was introduced onto each TCR beta cDNA molecule by a template-switch 5' adaptor carrying 12 random nucleotides. At least 2.5 million CDR3-containing paired-end reads were obtained from each sample. All of the RNA was converted into first-strand cDNA using the Mint cDNA synthesis kit, with a TRBC-specific oligonucleotide serving as the primer. Following uracil-DNA glycosylase treatment, all cDNA underwent a first 18-cycle PCR with the universal primers M1SS and BC2_uni_R. Per the original workflow: Normalization of each sample was performed by random selection of 1 million high-quality reads, each carrying a distinct molecular identifier. Reads with shared molecular identifiers were discarded instead of being binned into consensus sequences. MiTCR, run with a Q25 quality threshold and the strictest error-elimination algorithm, handled CDR3 identification, clonotype clustering and error correction. A nonparametric unseen species model with Euler transformation was used to estimate a lower bound on total TCR beta diversity. TCRdb applied fastp at Q25 and MiXCR to the public reads, then kept only in-frame beta chains. Each CDR3 protein appears once, grouped with its most common genes and DNA. The V and J calls shown here were made by TCRdb, not taken from the authors' results. The sample table lists about 2 million distinct CDR3 sequences, 49% of them with a count of one. The ten largest clones capture around 2.1% of the sample.

Systemically healthy Caucasian individuals from Russia, 35 to 40 in total and aged about 6 to 95 years, were included as donors. About 10 milliliters of peripheral blood were collected from each donor into EDTA-treated Vacutainer tubes. Ficoll-Paque density-gradient centrifugation was used to isolate PBMCs, with at least 6.5 million per sample. Total RNA, at least 5.5 micrograms per sample, was extracted from PBMCs with Trizol reagent. The percentages of naive CD45RAhigh/CD27high T cells were determined by flow cytometry on a PBMC aliquot from every donor. What the work shows at the level of the full study, not this receptor alone: Donor CMV infection status was unknown, potentially confounding age-related changes in expanded clonotypes. Bulk unsorted PBMC profiling prevented conclusive comparison of naive and antigen-experienced compartments. The percentage of naive T cells measured by flow cytometry correlated strongly with observed TCR beta diversity. As age increased, observed TCR beta diversity per million T cells dropped in a roughly linear way, and a significant reduction was already evident by age 40. The long-lived group showed more naive CD4+ T cells, fewer expanded clones and increased TCR diversity than the aged group, suggesting age selection. Estimates of total diversity based on one million sequenced T cells were regarded as lower bounds and as underestimates.

The sample consisted of blood. This receptor was obtained from a middle-aged woman in good health. The chain is assembled from TRBV6-6 and TRBJ2-1, with the D gene uncertain. The CDR3 here reads CASSQSDLEQFF. The DNA is TGTGCCAGCAGTCAGTCGGATCTCGAGCAGTTCTTC.